These T cell receptor beta chains were read from a single sample in a study of blood T cell repertoires in COVID-19. Measured with immunoSEQ multiplex PCR; TCRdb has only the in-frame clones, and not every one. The sample has 250,000 to 300,000 clones, around 86% seen once. Input material: PBMCs or T cells enriched from blood (not recorded which). These receptors originate from a young man who had recovered from COVID-19. Both conserved end residues are part of each CDR3. D genes are given only for firm matches. Only part of the rows carry a size: once, few, many, or a class if the clone is expanded.

>TRBV19|TRBJ1-1|TRBD1|NA
CASSWDRGPTEAFF
TGTGCCAGTAGTTGGGACAGGGGGCCAACTGAAGCTTTCTTT
>TRBV6-2/TRBV6-3|TRBJ2-1|TRBD2|NA
CASSPAGGISYNEQFF
TGTGCCAGCAGCCCGGCGGGAGGCATCTCCTACAATGAGCAGTTCTTC
>TRBV5-4|TRBJ1-1|TRBD1|NA
CASSERTGGTEAFF
TGTGCCAGCAGCGAGAGGACAGGGGGCACTGAAGCTTTCTTT
>TRBV28|TRBJ2-5|NA|NA
CASSPLQNQETQYF
TGTGCCAGCAGTCCACTACAAAACCAAGAGACCCAGTACTTC
>TRBV27|TRBJ1-6|NA|NA
CASSSTGFGDNSPLHF
TGTGCCAGCAGTTCTACAGGGTTTGGGGACAATTCACCCCTCCACTTT
>TRBV11-1|TRBJ2-5|NA|NA
CASSLTRRRETQYF
TGTGCCAGCAGCTTAACTAGGAGGAGGGAGACCCAGTACTTC
>TRBV4-2|TRBJ1-2|TRBD1|NA
CASSQVPGQGTDNYGYTF
TGTGCCAGCAGCCAAGTTCCGGGACAGGGGACGGATAACTATGGCTACACCTTC
>TRBV11-2|TRBJ2-3|TRBD2|NA
CASSSRTSGDDTQYF
TGTGCCAGCAGCTCCAGGACTAGCGGGGATGATACGCAGTATTTT
>TRBV7-8|TRBJ1-5|TRBD1|NA
CASSQSRTGVQPQHF
TGTGCCAGCAGCCAATCCCGGACAGGGGTCCAGCCCCAGCATTTT
>TRBV11-2|TRBJ2-1|TRBD2|NA
CASTLLAGEYNEQFF
TGTGCCAGCACCCTACTAGCGGGAGAATACAATGAGCAGTTCTTC
>TRBV7-8|TRBJ2-7|NA|NA
CASSSLPGVALYEQYF
TGTGCCAGCAGCTCGTTACCAGGGGTGGCTCTCTACGAGCAGTACTTC
>TRBV19|TRBJ2-1|TRBD2|NA
CASSPSQLAGGFEEQFF
TGTGCCAGTAGTCCCTCCCAGCTAGCGGGGGGCTTCGAGGAGCAGTTCTTC
>TRBV19|TRBJ1-1|TRBD1|NA
CASSWGTVEAFF
TGTGCCAGTAGTTGGGGGACAGTTGAAGCTTTCTTT
>TRBV19|TRBJ2-7|TRBD1|NA
CASSIAGGTGDSYEQYF
TGTGCCAGTAGTATAGCCGGAGGGACAGGGGACTCCTACGAGCAGTACTTC
>TRBV18|TRBJ1-6|NA|NA
CASSPTGLGDSPLHF
TGTGCCAGCTCACCCACGGGTCTCGGGGATTCACCCCTCCACTTT
>TRBV30|TRBJ1-6|NA|NA
CAWRQFSYNSPLHF
TGTGCCTGGCGACAGTTCTCCTATAATTCACCCCTCCACTTT
>TRBV7-2|TRBJ1-3|NA|NA
CASSLRSSSGNTIYF
TGTGCCAGCAGCTTGAGGTCTAGCTCTGGAAACACCATATATTTT
>TRBV7-2|TRBJ1-2|TRBD1|NA
CASSLEPGGLYGYTF
TGTGCCAGCAGCTTAGAACCAGGGGGCTTGTATGGCTACACCTTC
>TRBV19|TRBJ2-1|TRBD2|few
CASSIGPGTSAPYNEQFF
TGTGCCAGTAGTATAGGTCCCGGGACTAGTGCTCCCTACAATGAGCAGTTCTTC
>TRBV2|TRBJ1-1|NA|NA
CASTGHMNTEAFF
TGTGCCAGCACCGGACATATGAACACTGAAGCTTTCTTT
>TRBV7-8|TRBJ2-1|TRBD2|NA
CASSLAEGLAGYNEQFF
TGTGCCAGCAGCTTAGCGGAGGGGCTAGCGGGATACAATGAGCAGTTCTTC
>TRBV27|TRBJ2-3|TRBD2|NA
CASSLRTSGDSTDTQYF
TGTGCCAGCAGTCTCAGGACTAGCGGCGATAGCACAGATACGCAGTATTTT
>TRBV27|TRBJ1-4|NA|NA
CASGGAGTNEKLFF
TGTGCCAGCGGCGGGGCGGGTACTAATGAAAAACTGTTTTTT
>TRBV7-9|TRBJ1-1|NA|NA
CASRENNNRDTEAFF
TGTGCCAGCAGGGAAAACAATAACAGGGACACTGAAGCTTTCTTT
>TRBV3-1/TRBV3-2|TRBJ1-1|NA|NA
CASSRSGDYLSFF
TGTGCCAGCAGCCGGTCGGGAGACTATCTTTCTTTCTTT
>TRBV5-1|TRBJ1-1|NA|NA
CASKPSGETEAFF
TGCGCCAGCAAGCCCAGCGGAGAAACTGAAGCTTTCTTT
>TRBV10-2|TRBJ2-7|TRBD1|NA
CASRQDRGLNEQYF
TGCGCCAGCAGACAAGACAGGGGCTTAAACGAGCAGTACTTC
>TRBV4-1|TRBJ2-1|TRBD2|once
CASSPLAGGIVSYNEQFF
TGCGCCAGCAGCCCACTAGCGGGGGGGATTGTCTCCTACAATGAGCAGTTCTTC
>TRBV18|TRBJ1-1|TRBD1|NA
CASSREGTANTEAFF
TGTGCCAGCTCACGGGAAGGGACAGCGAACACTGAAGCTTTCTTT
>TRBV7-2|TRBJ1-5|NA|few
CASSPLDAGLANQPQHF
TGTGCCAGCAGCCCATTGGATGCAGGGTTGGCCAATCAGCCCCAGCATTTT
>TRBV5-6|TRBJ1-2|NA|NA
CASSLMYEGYTF
TGTGCCAGCAGCTTGATGTACGAGGGCTACACCTTC
>TRBV15|TRBJ1-1|NA|NA
CATSSSWTDLNTEAFF
TGTGCCACCAGCAGTTCATGGACAGATCTTAACACTGAAGCTTTCTTT
>TRBV5-1|TRBJ1-1|TRBD1|NA
CASSQDRGTEAFF
TGCGCCAGCAGCCAGGACAGGGGGACTGAAGCTTTCTTT
>TRBV19|TRBJ1-5|NA|NA
CASSIHSLGNQPQHF
TGTGCCAGTAGTATACACAGTCTTGGCAATCAGCCCCAGCATTTT
>TRBV28|TRBJ1-5|NA|once
CASSLQGRPQHF
TGTGCCAGCAGTTTACAGGGTAGGCCCCAGCATTTT
>TRBV7-9|TRBJ2-5|TRBD2|NA
CASSLGTSGRGQETQYF
TGTGCCAGCAGCTTGGGGACTAGCGGGAGAGGCCAAGAGACCCAGTACTTC
>TRBV28|TRBJ2-7|TRBD2|NA
CASSIRGGSYEQYF
TGTGCCAGCAGTATCCGGGGGGGCTCCTACGAGCAGTACTTC